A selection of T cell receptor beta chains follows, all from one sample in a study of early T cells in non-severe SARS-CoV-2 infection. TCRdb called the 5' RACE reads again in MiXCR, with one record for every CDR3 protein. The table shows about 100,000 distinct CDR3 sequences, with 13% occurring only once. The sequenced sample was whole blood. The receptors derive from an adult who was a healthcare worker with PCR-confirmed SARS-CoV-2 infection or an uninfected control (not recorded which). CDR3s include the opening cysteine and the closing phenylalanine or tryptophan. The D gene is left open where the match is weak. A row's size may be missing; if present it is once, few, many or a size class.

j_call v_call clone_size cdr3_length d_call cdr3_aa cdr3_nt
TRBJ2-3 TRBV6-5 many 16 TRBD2 CASSSQAGGPVNTQYF TGTGCCAGCAGCTCTCAAGCGGGGGGGCCGGTAAATACGCAGTATTTT
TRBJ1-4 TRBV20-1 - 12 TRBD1 CGQGRTNEKLFF TGCGGACAGGGGAGAACTAATGAAAAACTGTTTTTT
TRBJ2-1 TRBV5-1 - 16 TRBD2 CASSPPGLAGVGEQFF TGCGCCAGCAGCCCGCCGGGACTAGCGGGGGTGGGGGAGCAGTTCTTC
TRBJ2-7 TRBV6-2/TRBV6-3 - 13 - CASRSGSAYEQYF TGTGCCAGCAGGAGCGGGTCCGCCTACGAGCAGTACTTC
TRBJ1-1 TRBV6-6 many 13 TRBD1 CASIGQGATEAFF TGTGCCAGCATAGGACAGGGTGCCACTGAAGCTTTCTTT
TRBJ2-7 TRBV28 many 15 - CASSPRGTISYEQYF TGTGCCAGCAGCCCCCGGGGCACTATCTCCTACGAGCAGTACTTC
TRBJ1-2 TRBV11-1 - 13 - CASSSPQGCGYTF TGTGCCAGCAGCTCCCCACAAGGCTGTGGCTACACCTTC
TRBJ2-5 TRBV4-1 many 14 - CASSQDGVQETQYF TGCGCCAGCAGCCAAGACGGGGTCCAAGAGACCCAGTACTTC
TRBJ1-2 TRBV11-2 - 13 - CASSLVVSSGYTF TGTGCCAGCAGCTTAGTTGTCAGCAGTGGCTACACCTTC
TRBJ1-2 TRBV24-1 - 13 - CATSDSRVYGYTF TGTGCCACCAGTGATTCCCGGGTCTATGGCTACACCTTC
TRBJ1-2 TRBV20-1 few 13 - CSARASFPRGYTF TGCAGTGCTAGAGCGTCTTTCCCGCGGGGCTACACCTTC
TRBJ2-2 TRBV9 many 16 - CASSPWTPTNTGELFF TGTGCCAGCAGCCCCTGGACACCTACGAACACCGGGGAGCTGTTTTTT
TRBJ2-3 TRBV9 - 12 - CASSVGGDTQYF TGTGCCAGCAGCGTGGGGGGAGATACGCAGTATTTT
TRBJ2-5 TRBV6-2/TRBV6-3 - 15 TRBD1 CASSYLDRDEETRYF TGTGCCAGCAGTTACCTGGACAGGGATGAAGAGACCCGGTACTTC
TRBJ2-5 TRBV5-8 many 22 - CASSLGRGPTYPGTTYQETQYF TGTGCCAGCAGCTTGGGGAGGGGCCCAACTTACCCCGGGACCACGTACCAAGAGACCCAGTACTTC
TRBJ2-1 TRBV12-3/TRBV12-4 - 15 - CASSLGGGPNNEQFF TGTGCCAGCAGTTTGGGGGGGGGCCCGAACAATGAGCAGTTCTTC
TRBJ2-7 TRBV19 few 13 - CASSPTTDYEQYF TGTGCCAGTAGTCCGACGACAGATTACGAGCAGTACTTC
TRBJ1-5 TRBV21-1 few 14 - CASTTTGTNQPQHF TGTGCCAGCACCACCACAGGGACCAATCAGCCCCAGCATTTT
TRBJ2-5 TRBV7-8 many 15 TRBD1 CASSQMTGVPETQYF TGTGCCAGCAGCCAAATGACAGGGGTACCGGAGACCCAGTACTTC
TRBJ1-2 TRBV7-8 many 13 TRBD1 CASSINRGGGYTF TGTGCCAGCAGCATTAACAGGGGGGGCGGCTACACCTTC
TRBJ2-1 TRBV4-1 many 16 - CASSPHFAFSYNEQFF TGCGCCAGCAGCCCTCATTTCGCCTTCTCCTACAATGAGCAGTTCTTC
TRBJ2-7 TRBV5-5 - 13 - CASSPQQQYEQYF TGTGCCAGCAGCCCACAACAGCAATACGAGCAGTACTTC
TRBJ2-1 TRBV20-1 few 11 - CSASKGGEQFF TGCAGTGCTAGCAAGGGAGGTGAGCAGTTCTTC
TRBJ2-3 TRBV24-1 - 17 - CATSDSGAAGSTDTQYF TGTGCCACCAGTGATTCCGGGGCCGCGGGGAGCACAGATACGCAGTATTTT
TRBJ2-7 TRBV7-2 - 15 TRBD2 CASSSFGTSVYEQYF TGTGCCAGCAGTTCCTTTGGGACTAGCGTCTACGAGCAGTACTTC
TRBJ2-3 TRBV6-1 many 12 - CASSEGADTQYF TGTGCCAGCAGTGAAGGTGCAGATACGCAGTATTTT
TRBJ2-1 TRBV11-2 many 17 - CASNEGPLEALSGEQFF TGTGCCAGCAACGAGGGACCCCTTGAAGCGTTGTCAGGAGAGCAGTTCTTC
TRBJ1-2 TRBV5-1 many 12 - CASSLSGVGYTF TGCGCCAGCAGCTTGTCAGGGGTAGGCTACACCTTC
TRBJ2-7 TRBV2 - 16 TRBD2 CASNWPRGLVLYEQYF TGTGCCAGCAACTGGCCAAGAGGACTAGTCCTCTACGAGCAGTACTTC
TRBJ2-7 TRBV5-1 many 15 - CASSPDGHTSYEQYF TGCGCCAGCAGCCCGGACGGACATACCTCCTACGAGCAGTACTTC
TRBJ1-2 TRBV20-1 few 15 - CSAPARGAVRSGYTF TGCAGTGCTCCAGCCCGGGGGGCGGTGAGAAGTGGCTACACCTTC
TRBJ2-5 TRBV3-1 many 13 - CASSPGYQETQYF TGTGCCAGCAGCCCCGGGTACCAAGAGACCCAGTACTTC
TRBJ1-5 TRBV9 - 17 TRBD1 CASSPGTGEYSNQPQHF TGTGCCAGCAGCCCAGGGACAGGTGAATATAGCAATCAGCCCCAGCATTTT
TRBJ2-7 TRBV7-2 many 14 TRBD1 CASSLRGQANEQYF TGTGCCAGCAGCTTACGGGGACAGGCAAACGAGCAGTACTTC
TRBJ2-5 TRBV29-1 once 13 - CSVENGPGETQYF TGCAGCGTCGAAAACGGGCCGGGAGAGACCCAGTACTTC
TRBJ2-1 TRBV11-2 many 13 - CASSLESYNEQFF TGTGCCAGCAGCTTAGAGAGTTACAATGAGCAGTTCTTC
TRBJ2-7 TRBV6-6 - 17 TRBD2 CASSYGAASGGAFEQYF TGTGCCAGCAGTTACGGCGCGGCTAGCGGGGGGGCCTTCGAGCAGTACTTC
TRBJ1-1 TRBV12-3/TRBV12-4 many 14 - CASSWTEDNTEAFF TGTGCCAGCAGTTGGACTGAAGACAACACTGAAGCTTTCTTT
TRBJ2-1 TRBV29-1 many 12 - CSVEQGGSEQFF TGCAGCGTTGAACAGGGGGGGAGTGAGCAGTTCTTC
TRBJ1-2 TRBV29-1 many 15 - CSVLHHGGGYYGYTF TGCAGCGTCCTACACCATGGGGGTGGGTACTATGGCTACACCTTC
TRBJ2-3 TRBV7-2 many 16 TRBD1 CASSLAVTGSTDTQYF TGTGCCAGCAGCTTAGCTGTGACAGGGAGCACAGATACGCAGTATTTT
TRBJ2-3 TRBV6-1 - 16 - CASSVKTGWRPDTQYF TGTGCCAGCAGTGTAAAAACAGGGTGGAGGCCAGATACGCAGTATTTT
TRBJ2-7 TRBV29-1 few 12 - CSVEVRVNEQYF TGCAGCGTTGAAGTACGCGTAAACGAGCAGTACTTC
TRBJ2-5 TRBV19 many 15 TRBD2 CASRHQAGGPETQYF TGTGCCAGTCGCCACCAAGCGGGGGGGCCGGAGACCCAGTACTTC
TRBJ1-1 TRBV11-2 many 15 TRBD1 CASTIGGTGGTEAFF TGTGCCAGCACCATAGGGGGCACAGGGGGCACTGAAGCTTTCTTT
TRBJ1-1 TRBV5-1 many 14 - CASQSYTGHTEAFF TGCGCCAGCCAATCCTACACAGGGCACACTGAAGCTTTCTTT
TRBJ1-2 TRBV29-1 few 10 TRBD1 CSVGQGMGNF TGCAGCGTGGGACAGGGAATGGGAAACTTC